This T cell receptor (beta chain) was obtained from a study of T cell repertoires in cytomegalovirus infection. At the level of the study: From public TCR beta signatures came an indication of both CMV infection and matching HLA type. Study-wide results and caveats: The response measured ex vivo was dominated by TCR beta clonotypes (HLA-C-restricted and CMV-specific).

This clonotype was seen a handful of times. Its antigen is not known. The germline V and J ends were trimmed by 5 bases and 1 base, with 13 bases remaining between them. Germline V CDR1 and CDR2: SGDLS, YYNGEE. This CDR3 has 15 residues. TCRdb reprocessed the reads via MiXCR and lists one record per CDR3 protein. Of fewer than 200,000 distinct CDR3 sequences in the sample, approximately 9.6% are singletons; the top ten hold approximately 4.3%. The sequenced sample consisted of PBMCs. This sequence was found in a human donor in good health (CMV status not recorded). Some clones in this sample may be carry-over from other donors' samples. The J gene is TRBJ2-1, the V gene TRBV9; the D call may be TRBD1 or TRBD2 (6 bases each). CDR3 DNA: TGTGCCAGCAGTGGGGGGCTTACATCCTACAATGAGCAGTTCTTC. As protein: CASSGGLTSYNEQFF.